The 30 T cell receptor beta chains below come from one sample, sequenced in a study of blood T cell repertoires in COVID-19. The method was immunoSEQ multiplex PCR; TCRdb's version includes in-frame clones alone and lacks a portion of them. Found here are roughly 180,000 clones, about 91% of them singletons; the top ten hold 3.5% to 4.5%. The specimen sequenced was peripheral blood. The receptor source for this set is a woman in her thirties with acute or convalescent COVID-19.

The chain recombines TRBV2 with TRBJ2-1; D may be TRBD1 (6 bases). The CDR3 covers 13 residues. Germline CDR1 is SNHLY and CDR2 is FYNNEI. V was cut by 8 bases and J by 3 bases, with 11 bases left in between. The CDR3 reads CASGGEIYNEQFF. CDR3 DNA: TGTGCCAGCGGGGGCGAAATCTACAATGAGCAGTTCTTC.

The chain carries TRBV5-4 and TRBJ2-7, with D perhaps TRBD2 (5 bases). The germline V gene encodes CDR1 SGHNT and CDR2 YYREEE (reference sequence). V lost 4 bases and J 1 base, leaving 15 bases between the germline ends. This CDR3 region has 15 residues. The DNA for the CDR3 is TGTGCCAGCAGCAAGGACTCCACACTTTCCTACGAGCAGTACTTC. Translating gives CASSKDSTLSYEQYF.

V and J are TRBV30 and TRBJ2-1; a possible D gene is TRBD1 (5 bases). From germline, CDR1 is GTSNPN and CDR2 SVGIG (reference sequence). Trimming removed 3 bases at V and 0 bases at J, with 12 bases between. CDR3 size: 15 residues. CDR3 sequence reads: CAWSADRSSYNEQFF. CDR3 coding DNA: TGTGCCTGGAGCGCAGACAGAAGCTCCTACAATGAGCAGTTCTTC.

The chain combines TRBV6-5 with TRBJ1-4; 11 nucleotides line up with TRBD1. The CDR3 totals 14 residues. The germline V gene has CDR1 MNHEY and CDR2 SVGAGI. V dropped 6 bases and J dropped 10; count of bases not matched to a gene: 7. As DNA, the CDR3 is TGTGCCAGCAGATCCGGGACAGGGGGTCGAAAACTGTTTTTT. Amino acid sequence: CASRSGTGGRKLFF.

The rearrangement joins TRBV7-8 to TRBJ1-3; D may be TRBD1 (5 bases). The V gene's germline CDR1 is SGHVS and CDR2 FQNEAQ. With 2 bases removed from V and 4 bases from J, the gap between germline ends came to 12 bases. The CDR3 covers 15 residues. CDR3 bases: TGTGCCAGCAGCTTAAGCGGGGGGTTAGGAAACACCATATATTTT. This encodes CASSLSGGLGNTIYF.

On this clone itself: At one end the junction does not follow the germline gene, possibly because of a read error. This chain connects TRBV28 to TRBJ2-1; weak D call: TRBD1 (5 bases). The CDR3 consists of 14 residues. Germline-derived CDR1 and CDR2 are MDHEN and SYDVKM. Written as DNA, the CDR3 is TGTGCCACCACAACCGGCGAACTCAGGGAAGAGCGGTTCTTC. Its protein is CATTTGELREERFF.

In nucleotides, the CDR3 is TGTGCCACCAGCAGAGATACAGGGTATAAATCTTTCTTT. Its protein product is CATSRDTGYKSFF. The chain couples TRBV15 to TRBJ1-1, with TRBD1 as a possible D gene (6 bases). V lost 0 bases and J lost 12, with 14 bases in between. Germline values: CDR1 LNHNV, CDR2 YYDKDF (reference sequence). The CDR3 has 13 residues.

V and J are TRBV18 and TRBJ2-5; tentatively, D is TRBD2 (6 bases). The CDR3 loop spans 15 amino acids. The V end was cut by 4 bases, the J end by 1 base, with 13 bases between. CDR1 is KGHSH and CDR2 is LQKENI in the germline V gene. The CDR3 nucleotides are TGTGCCAGCTCACGTAGAGGAGGGCGCCAAGAGACCCAGTACTTC. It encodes CASSRRGGRQETQYF.

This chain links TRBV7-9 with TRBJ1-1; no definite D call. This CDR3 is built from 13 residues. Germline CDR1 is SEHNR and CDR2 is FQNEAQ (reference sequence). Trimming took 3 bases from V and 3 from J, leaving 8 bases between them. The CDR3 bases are TGTGCCAGCAGCTTTGGAGGAGACACTGAAGCTTTCTTT. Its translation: CASSFGGDTEAFF. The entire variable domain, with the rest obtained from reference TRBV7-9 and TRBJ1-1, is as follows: DTGVSQNPRHKITKRGQNVTFRCDPISEHNRLYWYRQTLGQGPEFLTYFQNEAQLEKSRLLSDRFSAERPKGSFSTLEIQRTEQGDSAMYLCASSFGGDTEAFFGQGTRLTVV.

The CDR3 DNA reads as TGTGCCAGCAGTCGGTCCGGGAGCCACCTCTCCTACGAGCAGTACTTC. Its protein product is CASSRSGSHLSYEQYF. This chain connects TRBV27 to TRBJ2-7; TRBD2 might be the D (6 bases). CDR3 length: 16 residues. Trimming left V 5 bases short and J 0 bases short, with 17 bases between. Per the germline V gene, CDR1 is MNHEY and CDR2 is SMNVEV (reference sequence).

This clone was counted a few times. The CDR3 DNA reads TGTGCCAGCAGCTTAGTACCAGGGCACTCTGGAAACACCATATATTTT. Protein: CASSLVPGHSGNTIYF. This chain uses TRBV7-6 with TRBJ1-3, with D possibly matching TRBD1 (5 bases). The V gene's germline CDR1 is SGHVS and CDR2 FNYEAQ. V was cut by 1 base and J by 0 bases, with 10 bases left in between. This CDR3 comprises 16 residues.

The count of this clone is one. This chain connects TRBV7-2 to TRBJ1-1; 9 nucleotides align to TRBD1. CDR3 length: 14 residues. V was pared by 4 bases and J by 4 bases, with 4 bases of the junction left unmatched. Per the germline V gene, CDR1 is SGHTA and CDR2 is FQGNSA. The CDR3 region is CASSSPGQGTEAFF. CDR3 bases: TGTGCCAGCAGCTCCCCGGGACAGGGCACTGAAGCTTTCTTT.

The CDR3 DNA reads TGTGCCAGCAGCCCCCCCGGCGGCGGCTATGGCTACACCTTC. Translation gives CASSPPGGGYGYTF. The V and J genes are TRBV7-9 and TRBJ1-2; no reliable D call. The CDR3 contains 14 residues. In germline, CDR1 is SEHNR, CDR2 FQNEAQ (reference sequence). Between the trimmed V and J ends, which lost 5 bases and 4 bases, there was a span of 14 bases.

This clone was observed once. The CDR3 loop reads CASSLGTGVNTGELFF. DNA of the CDR3: TGTGCCAGCAGCCTAGGGACAGGGGTCAACACCGGGGAGCTGTTTTTT. The chain is built from TRBV7-6 and TRBJ2-2; 10 bases are shared with TRBD1. J was trimmed by 2 bases and V by 5 bases; bases with no gene match: 5. CDR1 SGHVS and CDR2 FNYEAQ come from the germline V gene. CDR3 length: 16 residues.

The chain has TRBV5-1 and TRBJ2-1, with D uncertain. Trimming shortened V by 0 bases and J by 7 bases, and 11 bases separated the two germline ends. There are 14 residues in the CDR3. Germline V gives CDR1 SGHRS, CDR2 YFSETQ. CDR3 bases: TGCGCCAGCAGCTTGGGTGCTAACTTTAATGAGCAGTTCTTC. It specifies CASSLGANFNEQFF.

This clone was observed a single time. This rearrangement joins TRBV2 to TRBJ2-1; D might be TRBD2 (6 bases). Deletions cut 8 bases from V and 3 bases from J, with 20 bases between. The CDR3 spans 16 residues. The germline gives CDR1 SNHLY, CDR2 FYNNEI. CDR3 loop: CASLVLRSGDYNEQFF. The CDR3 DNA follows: TGTGCCAGCCTAGTCCTTAGGTCGGGAGACTACAATGAGCAGTTCTTC.

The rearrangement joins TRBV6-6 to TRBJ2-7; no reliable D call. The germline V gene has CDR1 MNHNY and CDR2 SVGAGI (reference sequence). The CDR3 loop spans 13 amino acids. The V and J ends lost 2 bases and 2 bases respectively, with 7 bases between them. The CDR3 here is CASSYVQTYEQYF. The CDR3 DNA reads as TGTGCCAGCAGTTACGTCCAAACCTACGAGCAGTACTTC.

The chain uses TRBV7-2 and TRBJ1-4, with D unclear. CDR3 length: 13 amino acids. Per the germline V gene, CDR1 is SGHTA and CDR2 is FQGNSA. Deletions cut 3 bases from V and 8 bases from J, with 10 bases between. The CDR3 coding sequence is TGTGCCAGCAGCTTTTATCCGGGAGAAAAACTGTTTTTT. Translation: CASSFYPGEKLFF.

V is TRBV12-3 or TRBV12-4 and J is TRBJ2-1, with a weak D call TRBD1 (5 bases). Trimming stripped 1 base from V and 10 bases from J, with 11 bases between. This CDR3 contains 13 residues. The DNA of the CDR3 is TGTGCCAGCAGTTTAGGGGGCCTATGGGAGCAGTTCTTC. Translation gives CASSLGGLWEQFF.

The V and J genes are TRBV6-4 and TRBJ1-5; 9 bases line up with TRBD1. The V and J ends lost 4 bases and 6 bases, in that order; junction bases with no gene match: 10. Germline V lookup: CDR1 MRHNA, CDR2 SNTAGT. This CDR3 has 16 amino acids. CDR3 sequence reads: CASSGRDRVRSQPQHF. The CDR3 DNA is TGTGCCAGCAGTGGCCGGGACAGGGTACGGAGTCAGCCCCAGCATTTT.

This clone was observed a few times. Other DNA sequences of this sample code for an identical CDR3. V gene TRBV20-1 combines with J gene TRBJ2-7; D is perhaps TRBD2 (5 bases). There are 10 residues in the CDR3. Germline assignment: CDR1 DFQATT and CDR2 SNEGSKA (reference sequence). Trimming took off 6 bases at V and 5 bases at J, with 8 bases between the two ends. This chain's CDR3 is CSAERNEQYF. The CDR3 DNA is TGCAGTGCGGAGCGGAACGAGCAGTACTTC.

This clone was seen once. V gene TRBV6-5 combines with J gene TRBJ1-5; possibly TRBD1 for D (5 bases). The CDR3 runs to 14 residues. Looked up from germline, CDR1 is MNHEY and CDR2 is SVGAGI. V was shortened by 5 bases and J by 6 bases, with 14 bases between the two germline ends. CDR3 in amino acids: CASSPKGPGQPQHF. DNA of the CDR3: TGTGCCAGCAGTCCCAAGGGGCCGGGTCAGCCCCAGCATTTT.

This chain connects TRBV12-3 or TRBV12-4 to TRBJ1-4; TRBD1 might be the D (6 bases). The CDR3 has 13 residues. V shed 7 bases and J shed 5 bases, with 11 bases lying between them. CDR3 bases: TGTGCCAGCACAGACAGGAGGAATGAAAAACTGTTTTTT. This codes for CASTDRRNEKLFF.

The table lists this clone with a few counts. DNA of the CDR3: TGTGCCAGCAGTGAAGGAGGTGATAACTATGGCTACACCTTC. Translating it yields CASSEGGDNYGYTF. The chain has TRBV6-1 and TRBJ1-2; D call uncertain. Trimming shortened V by 1 base and J by 1 base, and 7 bases separated the two germline ends. Germline CDR1 MNHNS, CDR2 SASEGT. The CDR3 is 14 residues long.

CDR3 amino acids: CASSTRLAGGPTDTQYF. The CDR3 coding sequence is TGTGCCAGCAGCACACGATTAGCGGGAGGGCCGACAGATACGCAGTATTTT. The chain couples TRBV7-2 to TRBJ2-3; TRBD2 matches at 11 bases. The CDR3 length is 17 residues. V lost 5 bases to trimming and J lost 3 bases; unmatched junction nucleotides: 10. Germline lookup yields CDR1 SGHTA and CDR2 FQGNSA. Together with reference TRBV7-2 and TRBJ2-3, the CDR3 gives the full variable domain: GAGVSQSPSNKVTEKGKDVELRCDPISGHTALYWYRQSLGQGLEFLIYFQGNSAPDKSGLPSDRFSAERTGGSVSTLTIQRTQQEDSAVYLCASSTRLAGGPTDTQYFGPGTRLTVL.

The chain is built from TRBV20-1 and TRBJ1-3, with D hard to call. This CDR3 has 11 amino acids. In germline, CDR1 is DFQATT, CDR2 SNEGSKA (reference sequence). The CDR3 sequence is CKAGSGNTIYF. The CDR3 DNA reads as TGCAAGGCGGGGTCTGGAAACACCATATATTTT.

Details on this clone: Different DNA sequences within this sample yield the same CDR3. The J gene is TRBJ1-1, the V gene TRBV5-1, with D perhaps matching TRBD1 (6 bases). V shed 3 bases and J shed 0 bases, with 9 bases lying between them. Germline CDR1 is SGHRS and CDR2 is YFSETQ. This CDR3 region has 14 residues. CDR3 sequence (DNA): TGCGCCAGCAGCTCCAGGGGCATGAACACTGAAGCTTTCTTT. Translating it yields CASSSRGMNTEAFF.

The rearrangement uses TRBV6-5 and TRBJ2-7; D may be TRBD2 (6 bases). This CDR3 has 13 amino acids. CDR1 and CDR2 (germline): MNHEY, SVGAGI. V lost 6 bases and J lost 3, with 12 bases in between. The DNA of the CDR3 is TGTGCCAGCAGGAGGGACTCAAACTACGAGCAGTACTTC. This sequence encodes CASRRDSNYEQYF.

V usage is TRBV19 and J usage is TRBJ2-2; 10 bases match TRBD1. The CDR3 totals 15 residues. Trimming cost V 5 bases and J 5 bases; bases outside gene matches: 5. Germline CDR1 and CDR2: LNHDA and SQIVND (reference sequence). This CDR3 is CASSLTGGWTGELFF. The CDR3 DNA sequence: TGTGCCAGTAGTCTGACAGGGGGCTGGACCGGGGAGCTGTTTTTT.

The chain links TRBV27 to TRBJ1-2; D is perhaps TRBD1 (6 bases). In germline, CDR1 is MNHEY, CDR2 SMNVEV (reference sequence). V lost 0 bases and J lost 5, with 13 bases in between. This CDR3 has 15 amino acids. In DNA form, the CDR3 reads TGTGCCAGCAGTTTATCGACCACAGGGCGTTATGGCTACACCTTC. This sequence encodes CASSLSTTGRYGYTF.